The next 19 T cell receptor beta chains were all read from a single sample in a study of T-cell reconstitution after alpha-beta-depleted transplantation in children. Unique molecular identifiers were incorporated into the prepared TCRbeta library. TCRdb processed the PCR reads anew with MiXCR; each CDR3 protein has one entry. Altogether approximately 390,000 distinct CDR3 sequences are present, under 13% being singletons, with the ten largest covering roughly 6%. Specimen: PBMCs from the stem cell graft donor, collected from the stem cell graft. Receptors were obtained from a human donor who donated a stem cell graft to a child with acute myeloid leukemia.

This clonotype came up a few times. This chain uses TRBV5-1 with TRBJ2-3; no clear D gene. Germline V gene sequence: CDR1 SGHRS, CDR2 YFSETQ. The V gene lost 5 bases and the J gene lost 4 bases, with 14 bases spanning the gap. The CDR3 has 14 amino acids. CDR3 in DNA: TGCGCCAGCAGTCCCCTGCCGTGGGCAGATACGCAGTATTTT. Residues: CASSPLPWADTQYF.

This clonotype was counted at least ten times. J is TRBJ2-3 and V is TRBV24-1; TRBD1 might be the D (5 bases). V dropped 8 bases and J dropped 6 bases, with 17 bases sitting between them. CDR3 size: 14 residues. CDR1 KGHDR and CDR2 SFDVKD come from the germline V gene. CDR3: CATNHSTRADTQYF. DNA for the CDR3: TGTGCCACCAACCACTCAACCAGGGCGGATACGCAGTATTTT.

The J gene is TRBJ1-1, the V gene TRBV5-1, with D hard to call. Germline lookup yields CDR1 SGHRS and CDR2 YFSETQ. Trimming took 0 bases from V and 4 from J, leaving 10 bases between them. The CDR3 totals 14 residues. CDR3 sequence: CASSLEQVGTEAFF. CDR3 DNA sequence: TGCGCCAGCAGCTTGGAGCAGGTGGGCACTGAAGCTTTCTTT.

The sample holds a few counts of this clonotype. CDR3 amino acids: CASSRIFKTSRYQETQYF. CDR3 sequence (DNA): TGTGCCAGCAGTCGGATCTTTAAGACTAGCAGGTACCAAGAGACCCAGTACTTC. This rearrangement joins TRBV6-2 or TRBV6-3 to TRBJ2-5; TRBD2 matches at 7 bases. This CDR3 spans 18 amino acids. The V segment lost 5 bases and the J segment 0 bases; nucleotides outside the gene matches: 15. In germline, CDR1 is MNHEY, CDR2 SVGEGT.

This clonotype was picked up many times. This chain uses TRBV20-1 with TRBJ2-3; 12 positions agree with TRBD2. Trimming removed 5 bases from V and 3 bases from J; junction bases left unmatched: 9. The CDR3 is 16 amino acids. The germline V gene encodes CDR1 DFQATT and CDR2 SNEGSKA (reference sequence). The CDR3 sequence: CSAPPSTSGRTDTQYF. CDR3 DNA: TGCAGTGCTCCCCCTTCGACTAGCGGGAGAACAGATACGCAGTATTTT.

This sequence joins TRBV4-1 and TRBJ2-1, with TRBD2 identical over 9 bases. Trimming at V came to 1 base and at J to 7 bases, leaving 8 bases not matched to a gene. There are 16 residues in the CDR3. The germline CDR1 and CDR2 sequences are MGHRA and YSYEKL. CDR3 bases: TGCGCCAGCAGCCAAGGGGGCGGGGGGGCCTTAAATGAGCAGTTCTTC. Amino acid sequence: CASSQGGGGALNEQFF.

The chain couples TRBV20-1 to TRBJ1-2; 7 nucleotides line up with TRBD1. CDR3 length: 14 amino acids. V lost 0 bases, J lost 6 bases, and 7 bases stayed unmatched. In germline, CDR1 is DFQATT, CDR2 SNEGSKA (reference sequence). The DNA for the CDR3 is TGCAGTGCTAGAGATAACCGAGGGGGCGATGGCTACACCTTC. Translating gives CSARDNRGGDGYTF.

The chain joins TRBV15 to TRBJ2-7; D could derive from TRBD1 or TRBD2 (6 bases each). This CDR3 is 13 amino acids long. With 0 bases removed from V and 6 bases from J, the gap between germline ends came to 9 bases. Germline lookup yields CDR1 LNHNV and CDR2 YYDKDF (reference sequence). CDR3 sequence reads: CATSREGGFEQYF. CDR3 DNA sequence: TGTGCCACCAGCAGAGAAGGGGGGTTCGAGCAGTACTTC.

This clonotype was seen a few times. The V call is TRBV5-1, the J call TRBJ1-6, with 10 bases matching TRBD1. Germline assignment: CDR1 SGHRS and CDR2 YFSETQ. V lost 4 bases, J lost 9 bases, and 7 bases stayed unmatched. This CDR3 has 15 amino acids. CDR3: CASSGGQGSGSPLHF. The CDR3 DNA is TGCGCCAGCAGCGGGGGACAGGGGAGTGGTTCACCCCTCCACTTT.

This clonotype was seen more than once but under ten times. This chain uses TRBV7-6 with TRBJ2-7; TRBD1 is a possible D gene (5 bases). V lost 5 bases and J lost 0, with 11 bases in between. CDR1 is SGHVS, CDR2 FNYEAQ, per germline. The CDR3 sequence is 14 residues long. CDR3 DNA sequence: TGTGCCAGCAGCCTAAGACAGTTCTCCTACGAGCAGTACTTC. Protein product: CASSLRQFSYEQYF.

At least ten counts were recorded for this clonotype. The chain's CDR3 is CATSRDLDKNIQYF. Written as DNA, the CDR3 is TGTGCCACCAGCAGAGATTTAGACAAAAACATTCAGTACTTC. This rearrangement joins TRBV15 to TRBJ2-4, with no clear D. Per germline, CDR1 LNHNV and CDR2 YYDKDF (reference sequence). This CDR3 region has 14 residues. Trimming removed 0 bases at V and 3 bases at J, with 6 bases between.

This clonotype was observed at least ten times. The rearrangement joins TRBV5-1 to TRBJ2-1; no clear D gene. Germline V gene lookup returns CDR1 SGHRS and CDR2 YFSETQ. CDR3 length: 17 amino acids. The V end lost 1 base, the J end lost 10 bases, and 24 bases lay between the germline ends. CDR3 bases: TGCGCCAGCAGCTTGAAGTCACCCAGGACGGTCCTCGGAGAGCAGTTCTTC. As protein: CASSLKSPRTVLGEQFF.

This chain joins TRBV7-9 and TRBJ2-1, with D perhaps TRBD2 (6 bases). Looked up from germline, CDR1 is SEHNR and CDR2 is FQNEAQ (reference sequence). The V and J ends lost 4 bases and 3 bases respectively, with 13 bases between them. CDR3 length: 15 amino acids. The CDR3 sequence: CASSSRGDFYNEQFF. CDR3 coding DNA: TGTGCCAGCAGCTCCCGAGGGGACTTCTACAATGAGCAGTTCTTC. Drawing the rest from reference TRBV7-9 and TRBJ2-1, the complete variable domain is DTGVSQNPRHKITKRGQNVTFRCDPISEHNRLYWYRQTLGQGPEFLTYFQNEAQLEKSRLLSDRFSAERPKGSFSTLEIQRTEQGDSAMYLCASSSRGDFYNEQFFGPGTRLTVL.

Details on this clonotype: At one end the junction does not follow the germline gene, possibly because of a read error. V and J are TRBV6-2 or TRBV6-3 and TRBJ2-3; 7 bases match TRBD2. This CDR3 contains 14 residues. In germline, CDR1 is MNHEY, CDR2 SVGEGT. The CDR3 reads CASSSASGTDTHYF. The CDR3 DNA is TGTGCCAGCAGTTCGGCTAGCGGCACAGATACGCATTATTTT.

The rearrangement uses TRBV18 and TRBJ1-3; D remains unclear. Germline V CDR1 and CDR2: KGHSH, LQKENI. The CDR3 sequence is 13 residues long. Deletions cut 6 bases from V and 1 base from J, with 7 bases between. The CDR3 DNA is TGTGCCAGCTCCCTAACTTCTGGAAACACCATATATTTT. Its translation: CASSLTSGNTIYF. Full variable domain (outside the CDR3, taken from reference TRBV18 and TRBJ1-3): NAGVMQNPRHLVRRRGQEARLRCSPMKGHSHVYWYRQLPEEGLKFMVYLQKENIIDESGMPKERFSAEFPKEGPSILRIQQVVRGDSAAYFCASSLTSGNTIYFGEGSWLTVV.

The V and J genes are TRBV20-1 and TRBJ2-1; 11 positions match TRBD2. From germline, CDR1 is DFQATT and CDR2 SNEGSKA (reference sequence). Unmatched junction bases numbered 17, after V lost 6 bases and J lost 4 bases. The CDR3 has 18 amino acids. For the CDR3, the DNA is TGCAGTGCCACAGCTAGCGGGAGGTCTAGGGTTACATACAATGAGCAGTTCTTC. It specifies CSATASGRSRVTYNEQFF.

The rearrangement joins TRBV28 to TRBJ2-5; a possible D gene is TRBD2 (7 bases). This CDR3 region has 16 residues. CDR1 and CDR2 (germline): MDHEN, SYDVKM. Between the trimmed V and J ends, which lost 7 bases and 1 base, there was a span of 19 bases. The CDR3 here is CASNPLAGAPQETQYF. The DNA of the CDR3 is TGTGCCAGCAACCCTCTTGCGGGGGCCCCCCAAGAGACCCAGTACTTC.

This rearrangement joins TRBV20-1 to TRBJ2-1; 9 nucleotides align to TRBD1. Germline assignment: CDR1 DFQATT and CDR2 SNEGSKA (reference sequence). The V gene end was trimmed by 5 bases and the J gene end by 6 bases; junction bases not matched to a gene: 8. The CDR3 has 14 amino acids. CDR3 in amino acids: CSADRTGAGNEQFF. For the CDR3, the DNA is TGCAGTGCTGACCGGACAGGGGCCGGCAATGAGCAGTTCTTC.

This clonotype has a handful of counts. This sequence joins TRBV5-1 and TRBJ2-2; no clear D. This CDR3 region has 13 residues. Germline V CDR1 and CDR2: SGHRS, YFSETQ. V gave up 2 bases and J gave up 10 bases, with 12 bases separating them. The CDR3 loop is CASSFRIGVELFF. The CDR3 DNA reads TGCGCCAGCAGCTTTAGAATTGGCGTGGAGCTGTTTTTT.